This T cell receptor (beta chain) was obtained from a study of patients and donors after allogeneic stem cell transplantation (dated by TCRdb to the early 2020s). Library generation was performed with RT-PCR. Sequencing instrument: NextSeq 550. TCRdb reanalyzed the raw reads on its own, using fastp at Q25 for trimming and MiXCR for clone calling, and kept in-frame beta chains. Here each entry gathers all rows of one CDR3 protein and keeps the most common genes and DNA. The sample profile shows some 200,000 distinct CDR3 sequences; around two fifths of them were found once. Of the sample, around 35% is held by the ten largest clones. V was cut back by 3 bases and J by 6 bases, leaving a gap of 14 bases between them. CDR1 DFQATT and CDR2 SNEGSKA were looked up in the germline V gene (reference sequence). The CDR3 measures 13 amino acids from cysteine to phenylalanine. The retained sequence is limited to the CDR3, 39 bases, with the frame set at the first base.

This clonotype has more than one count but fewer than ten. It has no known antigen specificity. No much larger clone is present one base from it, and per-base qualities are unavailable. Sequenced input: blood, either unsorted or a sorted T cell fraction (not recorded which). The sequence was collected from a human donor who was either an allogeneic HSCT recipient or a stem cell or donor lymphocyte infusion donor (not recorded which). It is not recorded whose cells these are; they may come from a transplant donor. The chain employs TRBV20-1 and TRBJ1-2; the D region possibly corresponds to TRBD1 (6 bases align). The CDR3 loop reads CSASNRDDNGYTF. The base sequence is TGCAGTGCTAGCAACAGGGACGACAATGGCTACACCTTC.